This T cell receptor (beta chain) was documented in a study of blood T cell repertoires in COVID-19. Across the whole study: Samples came from the United States, Italy and Spain, spanning acute and convalescent COVID-19. The cDNA or gDNA used as material had been derived from T cells, B-cell-depleted T cells, or PBMCs.

Germline V gives CDR1 SEHNR, CDR2 FQNEAQ (reference sequence). V was trimmed by 1 base and J by 8 bases, leaving 11 bases between them. The CDR3 is 13 residues long. In the authors' workflow: Researchers report that nucleated cell counts were estimated from reference gene primer amplification. TCRdb's table, derived via immunoSEQ multiplex PCR, lists solely in-frame clones and lacks some. V, J and clone size were drawn from that table, and D and trimming were deduced from the DNA. Among roughly 130,000 clones listed, around 83% were seen once. Sequencing was done on a sample of peripheral blood. The TCR was taken from a man in his forties or fifties with active or convalescent COVID-19. V gene TRBV7-9 combines with J gene TRBJ1-1; D may be TRBD1 (6 bases). The CDR3 sequence is CASSLEGVAEAFF. The CDR3, as DNA: TGTGCCAGCAGCTTAGAGGGGGTAGCCGAAGCTTTCTTT. The full variable domain, in which reference TRBV7-9 and TRBJ1-1 provide the parts outside the CDR3, is DTGVSQNPRHKITKRGQNVTFRCDPISEHNRLYWYRQTLGQGPEFLTYFQNEAQLEKSRLLSDRFSAERPKGSFSTLEIQRTEQGDSAMYLCASSLEGVAEAFFGQGTRLTVV.